This TCR beta chain was captured by sequencing in a study of PD-1 blockade in mismatch repair-deficient tumors. Method: immunoSEQ multiplex PCR; TCRdb's copy keeps in-frame clones and lacks some. The sample includes 15,000 to 25,000 clones, roughly 87% seen only once; the top ten take approximately 1.3%. Trimming took 7 bases from V and 2 from J, leaving 11 bases between them. The CDR3 runs to 13 residues. Germline V CDR1 and CDR2: MNHEY, SMNVEV (reference sequence). The origin of this receptor is an adult with mismatch repair-deficient cancer. This sample comprised PBMCs, obtained 52 weeks after starting pembrolizumab. The J gene is TRBJ1-1, the V gene TRBV27; D gene unclear. This CDR3 is CASKGGFNTEAFF. The CDR3, as DNA: TGTGCCAGCAAAGGCGGGTTTAACACTGAAGCTTTCTTT.